This record covers a single T cell receptor (beta chain). Its target is not known. Assay: immunoSEQ multiplex PCR; the TCRdb copy retains only in-frame clones and omits some. The table shows around 20,000 clones, with about 65% occurring only once. The CDR3 is 13 amino acids. This sample is part of a study of somatic mutations in cytotoxic T cells in rheumatoid arthritis. Whole-study findings and limits: Over 20% of CD8+ cells belonged to the largest CD8+ clone in about an eighth of the roughly 60 patients. CD8+ T cells showed clonality that did not differ significantly between patients with rheumatoid arthritis and age-matched healthy controls.

Sequenced input: CD8+ T cells sorted from blood. The V call is TRBV12-1, the J call TRBJ2-5. TRBV12-1 is described as a pseudogene. This TCR was recovered from an adult with rheumatoid arthritis. In nucleotides, the CDR3 is TGTGCCAGCAGCTTTAAGCAGAAAGAGACCCAGTACTTC. Its protein is CASSFKQKETQYF.